The next 32 T cell receptor beta chains were all read from a single sample in a study of spatial heterogeneity in lung cancer. TCRdb called the 5' RACE reads again in MiXCR, with one record for every CDR3 protein. This sample yields some 6,000 distinct CDR3 sequences, of which over 12% are seen a single time; over 9.5% belongs to the top ten. No antigen has been assigned to these receptors. The time point is: sample taken at primary tumor resection. General study findings and limits: One measure, the expanded intratumoral alpha and beta TCR count, tracked tumor mutation counts.

Sequencing used lung tumor tissue, obtained at surgery. All receptors derive from a male donor with early-stage non-small cell lung cancer.

In this sample, this clonotype is large (0.1 to 1%). This beta chain turned up in a library designed for alpha chains; as an off-target read, its abundance says little. The chain joins TRBV29-1 to TRBJ1-2, with D tentatively TRBD1 (6 bases). Germline lookup yields CDR1 SQVTM and CDR2 ANQGSEA. This CDR3 is built from 11 residues. The V end lost 6 bases, the J end lost 7 bases, and 12 bases lay between the germline ends. Here the CDR3 reads CSVQGYSGYTF. DNA for the CDR3: TGCAGCGTACAGGGTTATAGTGGCTACACCTTC.

Comment on this clonotype: Because the library targeted alpha chains, this beta chain is an off-target read whose size means little. V gene TRBV4-1 combines with J gene TRBJ2-2, with 11 bases that match TRBD2. Germline V gives CDR1 MGHRA, CDR2 YSYEKL. The trim removed 3 bases at V and 7 bases at J, leaving 7 bases unmatched. This CDR3 is 16 amino acids long. The CDR3 is CASSQILAGDNGELFF. The CDR3 coding sequence is TGCGCCAGCAGCCAGATACTAGCGGGAGACAACGGGGAGCTGTTTTTT.

There are many counts of this clonotype. Because the library targeted alpha chains, this beta chain is an off-target read whose size means little. This chain connects TRBV14 to TRBJ1-2, with unresolved D. This CDR3 comprises 13 residues. Trimming left V 1 base short and J 4 bases short, with 7 bases between. Germline V gene lookup returns CDR1 SGHDN and CDR2 FVKESK. CDR3 loop: CASSQGRSYGYTF. In DNA form, the CDR3 reads TGTGCCAGCAGCCAAGGCAGGAGCTATGGCTACACCTTC.

This clonotype is deemed medium-sized. As an off-target read in a library built for alpha chains, this beta chain has a frequency of little significance. The chain employs TRBV29-1 and TRBJ2-1; 10 positions agree with TRBD2. The CDR3 sequence is 15 residues long. J lost 1 base, V lost 7 bases, and 7 bases had no gene match. CDR1 SQVTM and CDR2 ANQGSEA come from the germline V gene. The CDR3 is CSGGEREGSYNEQFF. As DNA, the CDR3 is TGCAGCGGGGGGGAGCGGGAGGGATCCTACAATGAGCAGTTCTTC.

This clonotype is medium-sized by share. A library prepared for alpha chains yielded this beta chain as an off-target read; its size is of little meaning. The V and J genes are TRBV28 and TRBJ2-7; 10 bases match TRBD1. Germline CDR1 is MDHEN and CDR2 is SYDVKM. V was pared by 5 bases and J by 3 bases, with 4 bases of the junction left unmatched. CDR3 length: 14 amino acids. The DNA for the CDR3 is TGTGCCAGCAGTCCTGGGACAGGGGTCTACGAGCAGTACTTC. Translation: CASSPGTGVYEQYF.

This clonotype is classed as medium-sized (0.01 to 0.1%). Because the library targeted alpha chains, this beta chain is an off-target read whose size means little. V gene TRBV7-9 combines with J gene TRBJ2-7; D call uncertain. Germline CDR1 SEHNR, CDR2 FQNEAQ (reference sequence). V lost 3 bases, J lost 0 bases, and 3 bases lay in between. The CDR3 is 12 residues long. The CDR3 sequence: CASSFSSYEQYF. The CDR3 bases are TGTGCCAGCAGCTTCAGCTCCTACGAGCAGTACTTC.

Details on this clonotype: This beta chain is a stray sequence in a library constructed for alpha chains; its clone size is not meaningful. This sequence joins TRBV6-6 and TRBJ2-3, with 10 bases aligning to TRBD2. J was trimmed by 6 bases and V by 4 bases; bases with no gene match: 4. The CDR3 has 14 amino acids. CDR1 is MNHNY, CDR2 SVGAGI, per germline (reference sequence). This CDR3 is CASSSTSGDDTQYF. As DNA, the CDR3 is TGTGCCAGCAGTTCCACTAGCGGGGACGATACGCAGTATTTT.

Note on this clonotype: Found in a library prepared for alpha chains, this beta chain is an off-target read, and its abundance has little meaning. The chain links TRBV3-1 to TRBJ2-1; possible D gene TRBD2, 5 bases. Germline values: CDR1 LGHDT, CDR2 YNNKEL (reference sequence). This CDR3 has 18 residues. V was clipped by 1 base and J by 10 bases, with 26 bases between them. The CDR3 loop is CASSQGRLAPRAAYEQFF. CDR3 bases: TGTGCCAGCAGCCAAGGTCGGCTAGCCCCCCGAGCCGCCTACGAGCAGTTCTTC.

This clonotype was found many times. Within a library made for alpha chains, this beta chain is off target, and its count is uninformative. This chain uses TRBV6-2 or TRBV6-3 with TRBJ2-7; 14 bases match TRBD2. V trimming: 7 bases; J trimming: 5 bases; junction bases outside the gene matches: 7. Germline V gene sequence: CDR1 MNHEY, CDR2 SVGEGT. The CDR3 loop spans 15 amino acids. The CDR3 sequence is CASTPGLAGVHEQYF. In DNA, the CDR3 is TGTGCCAGCACTCCGGGACTAGCGGGGGTTCACGAGCAGTACTTC.

Concerning this clonotype: Within a library made for alpha chains, this beta chain is off target, and its count is uninformative. The genes are TRBV6-2 or TRBV6-3 and TRBJ2-1; no firm D call. V lost 5 bases, J lost 1 base, and 3 bases lay in between. CDR1 MNHEY and CDR2 SVGEGT come from the germline V gene. The CDR3 spans 12 residues. CDR3 DNA sequence: TGTGCCAGCAGTGGGTCCTACAATGAGCAGTTCTTC. Its protein product is CASSGSYNEQFF.

This clonotype ranks as medium-sized (0.01 to 0.1%). Found in a library prepared for alpha chains, this beta chain is an off-target read, and its abundance has little meaning. The rearrangement joins TRBV18 to TRBJ1-3, with 7 bases fitting TRBD1. V gave up 2 bases and J gave up 0 bases; unmatched junction bases: 16. Germline CDR1 and CDR2: KGHSH and LQKENI. This CDR3 comprises 20 residues. CDR3 sequence reads: CASSPLVGGGQKISGNTIYF. The CDR3 DNA is TGTGCCAGCTCACCATTAGTTGGAGGGGGACAGAAGATCTCTGGAAACACCATATATTTT.

By share, this clonotype ranks as medium-sized. This beta chain represents an off-target read in a library built for alpha chains; its size is of limited meaning. The chain recombines TRBV19 with TRBJ1-5; the D gene is possibly TRBD1 (5 bases). Germline CDR1 is LNHDA and CDR2 is SQIVND (reference sequence). This CDR3 contains 14 residues. V was trimmed by 3 bases and J by 4 bases, leaving 10 bases between them. The CDR3 DNA reads as TGTGCCAGTAGTATTACAGGTGGGAATCAGCCCCAGCATTTT. Protein: CASSITGGNQPQHF.

In its sample, this clonotype is medium-sized. This beta chain is a stray read from a library made for alpha chains; its abundance is not meaningful. V usage is TRBV28 and J usage is TRBJ2-1; perhaps TRBD2 as D (6 bases). Germline V gives CDR1 MDHEN, CDR2 SYDVKM. Trimming cost V 3 bases and J 3 bases, with 18 bases left between them. The CDR3 spans 17 residues. The CDR3 is CASSLGAGQGGYNEQFF. The CDR3 DNA is TGTGCCAGCAGTTTGGGAGCCGGGCAGGGAGGCTACAATGAGCAGTTCTTC.

This clonotype was counted only a few times. Because the library targeted alpha chains, this beta chain is an off-target read whose size means little. The chain has TRBV14 and TRBJ2-2, with unresolved D. This CDR3 is 15 amino acids long. The germline V and J ends were trimmed by 1 base and 2 bases, with 8 bases remaining between them. Germline V lookup: CDR1 SGHDN, CDR2 FVKESK. This chain's CDR3 is CASSQVSGNTGELFF. The CDR3 DNA follows: TGTGCCAGCAGCCAAGTATCCGGAAACACCGGGGAGCTGTTTTTT.

In its sample, this clonotype ranks as medium-sized. Within a library made for alpha chains, this beta chain is off target, and its count is uninformative. The V gene is TRBV28, the J gene TRBJ1-3, with D unresolved. This CDR3 contains 15 residues. V dropped 7 bases and J dropped 0 bases, with 13 bases sitting between them. The germline CDR1 and CDR2 sequences are MDHEN and SYDVKM. In DNA, the CDR3 is TGTGCCAGCAAAAACACCGGCCGCTCTGGAAACACCATATATTTT. It translates to CASKNTGRSGNTIYF.

Judged by abundance, this clonotype is medium-sized. As an off-target read in a library built for alpha chains, this beta chain has a frequency of little significance. The rearrangement joins TRBV5-4 to TRBJ1-1, with a weak D call TRBD1 (5 bases). Germline CDR1 SGHNT, CDR2 YYREEE (reference sequence). Trimming stripped 4 bases from V and 0 bases from J, with 16 bases between. The CDR3 is made up of 16 amino acids. Written as DNA, the CDR3 is TGTGCCAGCAGCCCCGAGGCGGGACGCGTGAACACTGAAGCTTTCTTT. This translates into CASSPEAGRVNTEAFF.

This clonotype was seen ten or more times. The library was built for alpha chains, so this beta chain is an off-target read and its size means little. The gene calls are TRBV7-9 and TRBJ2-2, with TRBD2 matching over 12 bases. Per germline, CDR1 SEHNR and CDR2 FQNEAQ (reference sequence). With V trimmed by 5 bases and J by 4 bases, 5 bases remained unmatched. The CDR3 spans 16 residues. CDR3 DNA: TGTGCCAGCAGCCCGGGACTAGCGGGCCTCACCGGGGAGCTGTTTTTT. Encoded protein: CASSPGLAGLTGELFF. Full variable domain (missing parts from reference TRBV7-9 and TRBJ2-2): DTGVSQNPRHKITKRGQNVTFRCDPISEHNRLYWYRQTLGQGPEFLTYFQNEAQLEKSRLLSDRFSAERPKGSFSTLEIQRTEQGDSAMYLCASSPGLAGLTGELFFGEGSRLTVL.

This clonotype ranks as medium-sized. A library made for alpha chains picked up this beta chain off target, so its size means little. The chain employs TRBV28 and TRBJ1-5; 9 nucleotides line up with TRBD1. The germline V gene has CDR1 MDHEN and CDR2 SYDVKM. After removal of 7 bases from V and 3 bases from J, the junction contained 4 bases not matched to a gene. CDR3 length equals 14 residues. The CDR3 DNA is TGTGCCAGCACTGGACAGGGGAACAATCAGCCCCAGCATTTT. Translated: CASTGQGNNQPQHF.

This clonotype was observed a handful of times. With the library built for alpha chains, this beta chain is off target and its frequency is not meaningful. The chain is built from TRBV7-6 and TRBJ1-2; D not certain. From germline, CDR1 is SGHVS and CDR2 FNYEAQ. This CDR3 has 14 amino acids. V was trimmed by 1 base and J by 5 bases, leaving 11 bases between them. The CDR3 sequence: CASSLGTSVYGYTF. CDR3 sequence (DNA): TGTGCCAGCAGCTTAGGGACGTCAGTTTATGGCTACACCTTC.

By share, this clonotype counts as medium-sized. Found in a library prepared for alpha chains, this beta chain is an off-target read, and its abundance has little meaning. The CDR3 loop is CASSGTSGRREDTQYF. The CDR3 DNA reads as TGCGCCAGCAGTGGAACTAGCGGGAGAAGAGAAGATACGCAGTATTTT. This chain links TRBV5-1 with TRBJ2-3, with 11 bases aligning to TRBD2. This CDR3 region has 16 residues. The V gene's germline CDR1 is SGHRS and CDR2 YFSETQ. Trimming cost V 5 bases and J 5 bases; bases outside gene matches: 10.

This clonotype qualifies as medium-sized. The library was designed around alpha chains, so this beta chain is a stray read whose abundance carries little weight. The chain has TRBV6-1 and TRBJ2-7, with unresolved D. This CDR3 contains 13 residues. Trimming removed 9 bases from V and 8 bases from J, with 20 bases in between. CDR1 MNHNS and CDR2 SASEGT come from the germline V gene. CDR3: CASTKPPVEKQYF. The CDR3 coding sequence is TGTGCCAGTACTAAGCCCCCGGTCGAGAAGCAGTACTTC.

Remarks on this clonotype: This beta chain is off target for a library built for alpha chains, so its abundance means little. The V call is TRBV7-9, the J call TRBJ1-2; D perhaps matches TRBD1 (5 bases). The V end was cut by 5 bases, the J end by 4 bases, with 8 bases between. CDR3 length: 12 amino acids. Germline CDR1 SEHNR, CDR2 FQNEAQ (reference sequence). The CDR3 nucleotides are TGTGCCAGCAGCCCAGGGTCCTATGGCTACACCTTC. Translated, it gives CASSPGSYGYTF.

By its share, this clonotype is medium-sized (0.01 to 0.1%). This beta chain is an off-target read within a library intended for alpha chains, so its frequency means little. The rearrangement joins TRBV5-1 to TRBJ2-7; tentatively, D is TRBD1 (6 bases). CDR1 and CDR2 from the germline V gene are SGHRS and YFSETQ. The CDR3 extends over 15 amino acids. Trimming pared 6 bases from V and 2 bases from J, leaving 18 bases between. CDR3 residues: CASTPGHQTTYEQYF. CDR3 coding DNA: TGCGCCAGCACCCCGGGACACCAAACGACCTACGAGCAGTACTTC.

This clonotype was counted between two and nine times. A library prepared for alpha chains yielded this beta chain as an off-target read; its size is of little meaning. The CDR3 loop is CASSRNRGSGANVLTF. CDR3 nucleotide sequence: TGTGCCAGCAGTCGAAACAGGGGATCTGGGGCCAACGTCCTGACTTTC. The V and J genes are TRBV2 and TRBJ2-6, with 7 bases lining up with TRBD1. J gave up 1 base and V 5 bases, and 5 bases lay outside the gene matches. Per germline, CDR1 SNHLY and CDR2 FYNNEI. The CDR3 extends over 16 amino acids.

By sample fraction, this clonotype is medium-sized. This beta chain lies outside the target of a library built for alpha chains; its clone size means little. The rearrangement links TRBV23-1 to TRBJ2-5, with D hard to call. TRBV23-1 falls under the ORF class, with uncertain function. The CDR3 has 12 amino acids. V shed 2 bases and J shed 5 bases, with 6 bases lying between them. CDR3 protein: CASSQGWETQYF. The CDR3 bases are TGCGCCAGCAGTCAAGGGTGGGAGACCCAGTACTTC.

This clonotype is classed as medium-sized (0.01 to 0.1%). This beta chain lies outside the target of a library built for alpha chains; its clone size means little. The chain has TRBV6-2 or TRBV6-3 and TRBJ1-1; 10 bases align to TRBD1. The germline gives CDR1 MNHEY, CDR2 SVGEGT. The CDR3 totals 18 residues. V lost 6 bases to trimming and J lost 11 bases; unmatched junction nucleotides: 24. CDR3 DNA: TGTGCCAGCAGCTATAGGACCCTGGGACAGGGGAGGACTTCGGCGGCTTTCTTT. Translated, it gives CASSYRTLGQGRTSAAFF.

As concerns this clonotype: This beta chain is an unintended read in a library built for alpha chains; its size means little. The chain combines TRBV25-1 with TRBJ2-3; D perhaps matches TRBD1 (6 bases). Germline loops: CDR1 MGHDK, CDR2 SYGVNS. Trimming removed 7 bases at V and 10 bases at J, with 15 bases between. This CDR3 spans 12 amino acids. The CDR3 region has the DNA TGTGCCAGCAATCAGGGGAATTCAGCGCAGTATTTT. The encoded protein is CASNQGNSAQYF.

In its sample, this clonotype ranks as medium-sized (0.01 to 0.1%). Because this beta chain is a stray read in a library intended to capture alpha chains, its abundance should not be given much weight. This chain links TRBV12-3 or TRBV12-4 with TRBJ1-5, with 9 bases aligning to TRBD1. The trim removed 5 bases at V and 3 bases at J, leaving 8 bases unmatched. This CDR3 region has 16 residues. Written as DNA, the CDR3 is TGTGCCAGCAGTGCAGTAGGACAGGGGCCCAATCAGCCCCAGCATTTT. Its protein product is CASSAVGQGPNQPQHF.

A few counts support this clonotype. This beta chain slipped into a library made for alpha chains as a stray read, so its size is not meaningful. This rearrangement joins TRBV7-2 to TRBJ1-5, with D possibly matching TRBD1 (5 bases). Germline CDR1 SGHTA, CDR2 FQGNSA. The ends were cut back, 5 bases at V and 0 bases at J, with 11 bases in the middle. The CDR3 is 15 residues long. The CDR3 region has the DNA TGTGCCAGCAGCGCAACGGGGGATAGCAATCAGCCCCAGCATTTT. Translating it yields CASSATGDSNQPQHF.

About this clonotype: Little can be read into the size of this beta chain, an off-target read in a library designed for alpha chains. The rearrangement uses TRBV7-9 and TRBJ2-7, with D tentatively TRBD1 or TRBD2 (6 bases each). The germline CDR1 and CDR2 sequences are SEHNR and FQNEAQ (reference sequence). The CDR3 sequence is 15 residues long. Trimming removed 4 bases from V and 3 bases from J, with 16 bases in between. The CDR3 sequence is CASSYAQGLFYEQYF. CDR3 DNA: TGTGCCAGCAGCTACGCACAGGGACTGTTCTACGAGCAGTACTTC.

By share, this clonotype ranks as medium-sized. With the library built for alpha chains, this beta chain is off target and its frequency is not meaningful. The rearrangement uses TRBV7-2 and TRBJ1-4, with D perhaps TRBD1 (6 bases). There are 13 residues in the CDR3. V was cut by 5 bases and J by 3 bases, with 7 bases left in between. Germline values: CDR1 SGHTA, CDR2 FQGNSA. The CDR3 nucleotides read TGTGCCAGCAGCCGGACAGCTAATGAAAAACTGTTTTTT. This codes for CASSRTANEKLFF. The variable domain in full, completed from reference TRBV7-2 and TRBJ1-4, reads GAGVSQSPSNKVTEKGKDVELRCDPISGHTALYWYRQSLGQGLEFLIYFQGNSAPDKSGLPSDRFSAERTGGSVSTLTIQRTQQEDSAVYLCASSRTANEKLFFGSGTQLSVL.

In its sample, this clonotype is medium-sized. With the library built for alpha chains, this beta chain is off target and its frequency is not meaningful. V gene TRBV20-1 combines with J gene TRBJ1-4, with unresolved D. Between the trimmed V and J ends, which lost 2 bases and 7 bases, there was a span of 5 bases. This CDR3 comprises 11 residues. The germline V gene has CDR1 DFQATT and CDR2 SNEGSKA (reference sequence). The CDR3 bases are TGCAGTGCTAGACAATTTGAAAAACTGTTTTTT. It is translated as CSARQFEKLFF.